This TCR beta chain was identified during a study of blood T cell repertoires in COVID-19. In the study overall: Sites in the United States, Italy and Spain provided acute and convalescent COVID-19 samples.

Germline V lookup: CDR1 MDHEN, CDR2 SYDVKM. The V end lost 1 base, the J end lost 5 bases, and 11 bases lay between the germline ends. This CDR3 region has 15 residues. In the study's own analysis: Reference gene primer amplification gave estimated nucleated cell counts. The method was immunoSEQ multiplex PCR; TCRdb's version includes in-frame clones alone and lacks a portion of them. The V and J calls and clone size come from that table; D and trimming were worked out from the DNA. The table lists some 200,000 clones, 88% of them singletons, with roughly 6% in the top ten. The chain links TRBV28 to TRBJ2-2, with D possibly being TRBD2 (6 bases). The specimen was peripheral blood. The TCR sequence derives from a man in his forties or fifties with active or convalescent COVID-19. CDR3 region: CASSLLGAGTGELFF. The CDR3 DNA sequence: TGTGCCAGCAGTTTATTAGGCGCGGGGACCGGGGAGCTGTTTTTT.